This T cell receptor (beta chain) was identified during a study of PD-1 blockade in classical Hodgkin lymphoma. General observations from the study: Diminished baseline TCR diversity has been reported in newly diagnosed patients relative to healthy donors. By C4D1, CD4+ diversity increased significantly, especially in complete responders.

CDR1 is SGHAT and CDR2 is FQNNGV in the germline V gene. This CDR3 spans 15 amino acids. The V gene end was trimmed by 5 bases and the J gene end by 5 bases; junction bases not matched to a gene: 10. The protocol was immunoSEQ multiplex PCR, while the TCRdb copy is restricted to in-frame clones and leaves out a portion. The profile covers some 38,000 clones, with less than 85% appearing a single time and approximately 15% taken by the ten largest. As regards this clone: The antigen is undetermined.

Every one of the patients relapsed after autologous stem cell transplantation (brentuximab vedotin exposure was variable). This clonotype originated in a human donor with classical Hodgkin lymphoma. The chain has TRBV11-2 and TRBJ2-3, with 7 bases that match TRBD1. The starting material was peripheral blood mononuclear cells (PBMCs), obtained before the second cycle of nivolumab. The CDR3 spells CASSPQGGAVDTQYF. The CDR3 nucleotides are TGTGCCAGCAGCCCCCAAGGGGGCGCGGTAGATACGCAGTATTTT.